Listed here are 8 T cell receptor beta chains from one sample, sequenced in a study of blood T cells in healthy people across ages. For the second PCR, which ran for about 6 to 11 cycles, a sample-barcoded 5' primer and a J-beta primer mix were used. A single record per CDR3 protein comes from TCRdb applying MiXCR to the 5' RACE reads. The top ten clones hold over 2% of a sample with about 1.8 million distinct CDR3 sequences, 40% to 55% of them seen once. The sequencing input was blood. The receptors shown here come from a woman between 40 and 55 years old in good health.

This clonotype was detected a few times. The CDR3 region is CASSPQEYSNQPQHF. CDR3 nucleotide sequence: TGTGCCAGCAGTCCACAGGAGTATAGCAATCAGCCCCAGCATTTT. This chain joins TRBV6-5 and TRBJ1-5, with D perhaps matching TRBD1 (5 bases). CDR1 and CDR2 from the germline V gene are MNHEY and SVGAGI. The V and J ends lost 5 bases and 0 bases respectively, with 11 bases between them. The CDR3 covers 15 residues.

The CDR3 nucleotides are TGTGCCAGCCTCTTAGTCCGTCGGGAGGGCTACACCTTC. Encoded protein: CASLLVRREGYTF. The gene calls are TRBV6-1 and TRBJ1-2; D gene ambiguous. The V end lost 8 bases, the J end lost 8 bases, and 18 bases lay between the germline ends. This CDR3 has 13 amino acids. Germline assignment: CDR1 MNHNS and CDR2 SASEGT.

This clonotype was counted a few times. This chain uses TRBV12-3 or TRBV12-4 with TRBJ2-3, with 8 bases matching TRBD2. V trimming: 6 bases; J trimming: 5 bases; junction bases outside the gene matches: 4. The CDR3 consists of 13 residues. CDR3 loop: CASRGLAIDTQYF. The DNA of the CDR3 is TGTGCCAGCAGAGGACTAGCTATAGATACGCAGTATTTT.

The V and J genes are TRBV3-1 and TRBJ2-1; no clear D gene. Germline loops: CDR1 LGHDT, CDR2 YNNKEL (reference sequence). CDR3 size: 15 residues. V was pared by 0 bases and J by 7 bases, with 13 bases between. The DNA for the CDR3 is TGTGCCAGCAGCCAAGATATAACTCTGGCGAATGAGCAGTTCTTC. Residues: CASSQDITLANEQFF.

This clonotype was observed a handful of times. The chain is built from TRBV12-3 or TRBV12-4 and TRBJ2-1, with 8 bases matching TRBD1. This CDR3 is built from 14 residues. After removal of 7 bases from V and 4 bases from J, the junction contained 6 bases not matched to a gene. Here the CDR3 reads CASTDRGPYNEQFF. CDR3 coding DNA: TGTGCCAGCACTGACAGGGGCCCTTACAATGAGCAGTTCTTC.

The chain is built from TRBV18 and TRBJ2-5; D not certain. Germline V gene sequence: CDR1 KGHSH, CDR2 LQKENI. Trimming removed 2 bases at V and 1 base at J, with 11 bases between. The CDR3 has 15 residues. Here the CDR3 DNA reads TGTGCCAGCTCACCAGTGTCTCATACCCAAGAGACCCAGTACTTC. Translating gives CASSPVSHTQETQYF.

This clonotype was counted a few times. J is TRBJ2-1 and V is TRBV11-2; 10 positions match TRBD2. Germline-derived CDR1 and CDR2 are SGHAT and FQNNGV. V dropped 5 bases and J dropped 1; count of bases not matched to a gene: 11. The CDR3 runs to 18 residues. CDR3 residues: CASSPLASGGLSYNEQFF. The CDR3 DNA follows: TGTGCCAGCAGCCCCCTGGCTAGCGGGGGATTGTCCTACAATGAGCAGTTCTTC.

The chain is built from TRBV3-1 and TRBJ2-1; D unresolved. In germline, CDR1 is LGHDT, CDR2 YNNKEL (reference sequence). Trimming cost V 3 bases and J 7 bases, with 7 bases left between them. The CDR3 is 12 amino acids. CDR3 region: CASSQAINEQFF. CDR3 nucleotide sequence: TGTGCCAGCAGCCAGGCCATAAATGAGCAGTTCTTC.